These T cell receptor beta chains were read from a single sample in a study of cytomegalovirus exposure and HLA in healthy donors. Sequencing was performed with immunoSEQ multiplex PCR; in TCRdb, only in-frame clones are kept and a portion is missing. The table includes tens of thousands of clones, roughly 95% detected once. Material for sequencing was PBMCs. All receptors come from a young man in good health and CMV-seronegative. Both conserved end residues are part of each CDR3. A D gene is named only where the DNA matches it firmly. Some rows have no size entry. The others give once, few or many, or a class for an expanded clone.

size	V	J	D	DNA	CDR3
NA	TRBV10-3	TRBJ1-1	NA	TGTGCCATCAGTGAGGGGGTTCGTGGCAGGGCGAACACTGAAGCTTTCTTT	CAISEGVRGRANTEAFF
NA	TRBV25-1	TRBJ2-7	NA	TGTGCCAGCAGTTCGCGAGGACTAAGCTACGAGCAGTACTTC	CASSSRGLSYEQYF
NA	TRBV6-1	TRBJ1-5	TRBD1	TGTGCCAGCAGCTGGACAGGGGAGAATCAGCCCCAGCATTTT	CASSWTGENQPQHF
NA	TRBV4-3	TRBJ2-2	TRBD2	TGCGCCAGCAGCCAAACTCACCTAAGCGGGGGGGACAACACCGGGGAGCTGTTTTTT	CASSQTHLSGGDNTGELFF
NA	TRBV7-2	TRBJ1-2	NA	TGTGCCAGCAGCCCACACATTAACCCTGGGGTTCGGGGGGGCTACACCTTC	CASSPHINPGVRGGYTF
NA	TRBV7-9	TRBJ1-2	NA	TGTGCCAGCAGTCAAACTCAGGGGCCCAACTATGGCTACACCTTC	CASSQTQGPNYGYTF
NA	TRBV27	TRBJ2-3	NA	TGTGCCAGCAGTTTGACTACTAGCACAGATACGCAGTATTTT	CASSLTTSTDTQYF
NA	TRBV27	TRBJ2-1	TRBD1	TGTGCCACCCTAGACAGGGGAAATGAGCAGTTCTTC	CATLDRGNEQFF
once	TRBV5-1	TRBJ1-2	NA	TGCGCCAGCAGCCCGCCACAGGGCAACTATGGCTACACCTTC	CASSPPQGNYGYTF
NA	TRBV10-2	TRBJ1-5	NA	TGCGCCAGCAGTTTAGGGGATCCTATCGCTCAGCCCCAGCATTTT	CASSLGDPIAQPQHF
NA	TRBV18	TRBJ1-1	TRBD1	TGTGCCAGCTCACCACCCCAGGGGGGGAACACTGAAGCTTTCTTT	CASSPPQGGNTEAFF
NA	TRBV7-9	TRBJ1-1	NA	TGTGCCAGCAGCTTATCAGGGACTGAAGCTTTCTTT	CASSLSGTEAFF
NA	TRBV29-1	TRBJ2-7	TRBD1	TGCAGCGTTGGACAGGGGGCATACGAGCAGTACTTC	CSVGQGAYEQYF
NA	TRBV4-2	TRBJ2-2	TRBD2	TGTGCCAGCAGCCAAGAGACTAGCGGGGGGGCCGTCACCGGGGAGCTGTTTTTT	CASSQETSGGAVTGELFF
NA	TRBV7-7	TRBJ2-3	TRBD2	TGTGCTAGCAGCTTAGGGCGGGCCAGGCTAGACGGGGGGACAGATACGCAGTATTTT	CASSLGRARLDGGTDTQYF
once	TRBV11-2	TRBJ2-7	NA	TGTGCCAGCAGCCCGTTTCCCCGGGGTCAATCCTACGAGCAGTACTTC	CASSPFPRGQSYEQYF
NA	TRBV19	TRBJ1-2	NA	TGTGCCAGTAGTGTACAGGAATCTATGATCTTGGGCTACACCTTC	CASSVQESMILGYTF
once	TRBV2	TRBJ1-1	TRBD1	TGTGCCAGCAGTGAAGGACGGACAGGGATGAACACTGAAGCTTTCTTT	CASSEGRTGMNTEAFF
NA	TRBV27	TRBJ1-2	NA	TGTGCCAGCAGTTTATCTGGGAGTGGCTACACCTTC	CASSLSGSGYTF
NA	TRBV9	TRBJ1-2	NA	TGTGCCAGCAGCGTAGCAGCTCAGGGCTATGACTACACCTTC	CASSVAAQGYDYTF
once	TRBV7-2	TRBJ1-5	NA	TGTGCCAGCAGCTTAATGATTGCCCAGGGTATCGTCCAGCCCCAGCATTTT	CASSLMIAQGIVQPQHF
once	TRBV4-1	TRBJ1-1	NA	TGCGCCAGCAGCCAAGATCGGTTTACTGAAGCTTTCTTT	CASSQDRFTEAFF
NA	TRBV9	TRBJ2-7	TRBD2	TGTGCCAGCAGCACGGACGGGGGGTCCTACGAGCAGTACTTC	CASSTDGGSYEQYF
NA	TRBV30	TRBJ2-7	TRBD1	TGTGCCTGGAGTGCCGGGACAGGGTTTATAGAGCAGTACTTC	CAWSAGTGFIEQYF
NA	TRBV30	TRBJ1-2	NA	TGTGCCTGGAGTCAGGGGACTAACTATGGCTACACCTTC	CAWSQGTNYGYTF
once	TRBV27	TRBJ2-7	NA	TGTGCCAGCAGTTCCCCGGGGGAATCCTACGAGCAGTACTTC	CASSSPGESYEQYF
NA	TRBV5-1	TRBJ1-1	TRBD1	TGCGCCAGCAGCTTCGGGACAGCGAACACTGAAGCTTTCTTT	CASSFGTANTEAFF
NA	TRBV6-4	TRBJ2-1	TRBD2	TGTGCCAGCAGTATATCGCCGAGCGGGGGGAACAATGAGCAGTTCTTC	CASSISPSGGNNEQFF
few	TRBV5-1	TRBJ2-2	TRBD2	TGCGCCAGCAGCTTAAGCGGGGCCACCGGGGAGCTGTTTTTT	CASSLSGATGELFF
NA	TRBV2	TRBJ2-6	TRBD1	TGTGCCAGCACTGACAGGGATGGGGCCAACGTCCTGACTTTC	CASTDRDGANVLTF
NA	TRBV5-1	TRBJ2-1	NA	TGCGCCAGCAGCTTGGTGGGTGGGGGGTCCTACAATGAGCAGTTCTTC	CASSLVGGGSYNEQFF
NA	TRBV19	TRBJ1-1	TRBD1	TGTGCCAGTAGTATCAGGAACAGGGGCACGGTGATGAACACTGAAGCTTTCTTT	CASSIRNRGTVMNTEAFF
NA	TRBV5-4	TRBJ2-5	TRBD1	TGTGCCAGCAGCTTCGGGACAGTTAAAGAGACCCAGTACTTC	CASSFGTVKETQYF
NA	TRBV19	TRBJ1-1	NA	TGTGCCAGTAGTATCGGAGGACGGAACACTGAAGCTTTCTTT	CASSIGGRNTEAFF
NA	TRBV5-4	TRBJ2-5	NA	TGTGCCAGCAGCTTGGGGGGAGTTGGGGGGTCCGGCGAGACCCAGTACTTC	CASSLGGVGGSGETQYF
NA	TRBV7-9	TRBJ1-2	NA	TGTGCCAGCAGCTCGGATGGCCAGGGTGGCTACACCTTC	CASSSDGQGGYTF
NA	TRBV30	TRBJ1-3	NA	TGTGCCTCCCGGGGGGCTGGAAACACCATATATTTT	CASRGAGNTIYF
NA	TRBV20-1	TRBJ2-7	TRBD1	TGCAGTGTGGGACAGGACTACGAGCAGTACTTC	CSVGQDYEQYF
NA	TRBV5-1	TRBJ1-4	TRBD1	TGCGCCAGCAGCTATCAGACAGGGGGTAATGAAAAACTGTTTTTT	CASSYQTGGNEKLFF
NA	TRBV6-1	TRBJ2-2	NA	TGTGCCAGCAGTGAAGCGCATATTGGGCAGTACACCGGGGAGCTGTTTTTT	CASSEAHIGQYTGELFF
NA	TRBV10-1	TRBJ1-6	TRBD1	TGCGCCAGCAGAAATCCGGACAGGGGACCGTCACCCCTCCACTTT	CASRNPDRGPSPLHF
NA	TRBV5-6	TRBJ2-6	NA	TGTGCCAGCACCCCGGGTACTGGGGCCAACGTCCTGACTTTC	CASTPGTGANVLTF